What follows are 27 T cell receptor beta chains derived from one specimen sequenced in a study of spatial heterogeneity in lung cancer (dated by TCRdb to between 2019 and 2020). The time point label here, explained by the study, means: sample taken at primary tumor resection. TCR sequencing used whole RNA extracted from tumor and nontumor lung tissue, or from cryopreserved PBMC samples, without cell sorting. Libraries were constructed by 5' RACE. Instrument used: NextSeq 500. Using fastp trimming at Q25 and MiXCR clonotype assembly, TCRdb reanalyzed the public sequencing data and kept in-frame beta chains. A single entry per CDR3 protein holds the most common genes and DNA from its merged rows. Present in this sample are thousands of distinct CDR3 sequences, about 4.4% of which were seen just once. The ten largest clones represent 28% of the sample. The sample here was normal lung tissue next to the tumor, taken at surgery. The receptors originated from a female donor with early-stage non-small cell lung cancer.

Only a few counts were recorded for this clonotype. Found in a library prepared for alpha chains, this beta chain is an off-target read, and its abundance has little meaning. V and J are TRBV7-3 and TRBJ2-2, with 8 bases lining up with TRBD2. This CDR3 spans 20 amino acids. Germline V CDR1 and CDR2: SGHTA, FQGTGA. V dropped 4 bases and J dropped 4; count of bases not matched to a gene: 20. The chain's CDR3 is CASSSLSVAERERRTGELFF. The CDR3 region has the DNA TGTGCCAGCAGCTCACTATCCGTCGCGGAGCGGGAGAGGCGCACCGGGGAGCTGTTTTTT.

This clonotype ranks as medium-sized. The DNA is omitted, as the CDR3 cannot be located on it reliably, and the CDR3 follows TCRdb's listing. The size of this beta chain means little, since it is a stray read in a library made for alpha chains. V usage is TRBV7-9 and J usage is TRBJ2-1; the D segment call TRBD2 is taken from the table without a DNA check. In germline, CDR1 is SEHNR, CDR2 FQNEAQ (reference sequence). The CDR3 length is 21 residues, termini included. The CDR3 spells CASSLGRAPTMSSSSDNEQFF.

This clonotype has at least ten counts. A library prepared for alpha chains yielded this beta chain as an off-target read; its size is of little meaning. The V and J genes are TRBV7-2 and TRBJ2-1; tentatively, D is TRBD1 (5 bases). V shed 3 bases and J shed 6 bases, with 9 bases lying between them. This CDR3 has 13 amino acids. The germline V gene has CDR1 SGHTA and CDR2 FQGNSA. The DNA of the CDR3 is TGTGCCAGCAGCTTGGCCCAGGGCAATGAGCAGTTCTTC. As protein: CASSLAQGNEQFF.

This clonotype qualifies as large (0.1 to 1%). The library was built for alpha chains, so this beta chain is an off-target read and its size means little. The chain carries TRBV7-9 and TRBJ2-6; D is unclear. The CDR3 sequence is 16 residues long. The V gene lost 5 bases and the J gene lost 3 bases, with 14 bases spanning the gap. The germline gives CDR1 SEHNR, CDR2 FQNEAQ (reference sequence). CDR3 amino acids: CASSVGLGSGANVLTF. For the CDR3, the DNA is TGTGCCAGCAGCGTAGGCCTGGGAAGTGGGGCCAACGTCCTGACTTTC.

By sample fraction, this clonotype is large (0.1 to 1%). Because the library targeted alpha chains, this beta chain is an off-target read whose size means little. V usage is TRBV7-9 and J usage is TRBJ1-4, with D unclear. Germline lookup yields CDR1 SEHNR and CDR2 FQNEAQ (reference sequence). The V end lost 3 bases, the J end lost 7 bases, and 15 bases lay between the germline ends. The CDR3 is made up of 15 amino acids. Here the CDR3 DNA reads TGTGCCAGCAGCTTTCCGGGTTTGTCGGGTGAAAAACTGTTTTTT. It translates to CASSFPGLSGEKLFF.

Note on this clonotype: This beta chain is a stray read from a library made for alpha chains; its abundance is not meaningful. This rearrangement joins TRBV4-1 to TRBJ2-1; D is unresolved. Looked up from germline, CDR1 is MGHRA and CDR2 is YSYEKL. Trimming took off 0 bases at V and 9 bases at J, with 9 bases between the two ends. This CDR3 has 13 amino acids. The CDR3 region is CASSQEVGTEQFF. Written as DNA, the CDR3 is TGCGCCAGCAGCCAAGAGGTCGGCACTGAGCAGTTCTTC.

At least ten counts were recorded for this clonotype. Because the library targeted alpha chains, this beta chain is an off-target read whose size means little. The V gene is TRBV5-1, the J gene TRBJ2-3; the D gene is possibly TRBD1 (5 bases). V lost 0 bases, J lost 4 bases, and 12 bases lay in between. The CDR3 covers 15 residues. Germline-derived CDR1 and CDR2 are SGHRS and YFSETQ. The CDR3 reads CASSLASRVADTQYF. The CDR3 bases are TGCGCCAGCAGCTTGGCCTCCAGGGTGGCAGATACGCAGTATTTT.

This clonotype rates as medium-sized. This beta chain appears as a stray read in a library generated for alpha chains; its size is not informative. The chain is built from TRBV28 and TRBJ2-5, with D maybe TRBD1 (6 bases). Looked up from germline, CDR1 is MDHEN and CDR2 is SYDVKM. V was clipped by 6 bases and J by 3 bases, with 17 bases between them. The CDR3 is made up of 15 amino acids. The CDR3 DNA reads TGTGCCAGCAGCCGTTCGAGACAGGAGAAAGAGACCCAGTACTTC. This translates into CASSRSRQEKETQYF.

This clonotype is medium-sized by share. This beta chain represents an off-target read in a library built for alpha chains; its size is of limited meaning. This chain uses TRBV3-1 with TRBJ1-2; maybe TRBD1 (6 bases). Germline V gene data show CDR1 as LGHDT and CDR2 as YNNKEL (reference sequence). Trimming cost V 0 bases and J 6 bases, with 20 bases left between them. This CDR3 is built from 17 residues. The CDR3 here is CASSQDPQGGPWDGYTF. The CDR3 DNA is TGTGCCAGCAGCCAAGATCCACAGGGAGGTCCATGGGATGGCTACACCTTC.

Of note for this clonotype: This beta chain is a stray sequence in a library constructed for alpha chains; its clone size is not meaningful. The gene calls are TRBV2 and TRBJ2-5; unclear D gene. With 10 bases removed from V and 5 bases from J, the gap between germline ends came to 17 bases. CDR1 and CDR2 from the germline V gene are SNHLY and FYNNEI. This CDR3 has 13 residues. The CDR3: CATRDLADETQYF. In DNA form, the CDR3 reads TGTGCCACCAGAGACCTCGCAGACGAGACCCAGTACTTC. Filled out from reference TRBV2 and TRBJ2-5, the complete variable domain reads EPEVTQTPSHQVTQMGQEVILRCVPISNHLYFYWYRQILGQKVEFLVSFYNNEISEKSEIFDDQFSVERPDGSNFTLKIRSTKLEDSAMYFCATRDLADETQYFGPGTRLLVL.

Judged by abundance, this clonotype is medium-sized. Little can be read into the size of this beta chain, an off-target read in a library designed for alpha chains. The chain carries TRBV4-1 and TRBJ1-1; unclear D gene. Germline values: CDR1 MGHRA, CDR2 YSYEKL. CDR3 length equals 12 residues. Trimming took off 0 bases at V and 6 bases at J, with 5 bases between the two ends. As DNA, the CDR3 is TGCGCCAGCAGCCAAGATAGGGCTGAAGCTTTCTTT. This sequence encodes CASSQDRAEAFF.

Relative to its sample, this clonotype is medium-sized (0.01 to 0.1%). This beta chain came through as a stray read in a library set up for alpha chains, and its size says little. This rearrangement joins TRBV6-1 to TRBJ2-7, with D possibly being TRBD1 (5 bases). Trimming pared 2 bases from V and 2 bases from J, leaving 10 bases between. Germline V gene lookup returns CDR1 MNHNS and CDR2 SASEGT. The CDR3 is 14 residues long. The CDR3 bases are TGTGCCAGCAGTGAATACGACAGTCCCTACGAGCAGTACTTC. This encodes CASSEYDSPYEQYF.

On this clonotype itself: This beta chain is an off-target read within a library intended for alpha chains, so its frequency means little. In DNA form, the CDR3 reads TGTGCCAGCAGTACCCGGACGAGTGCGACCTCTGGGGCCAACGTCCTGACTTTC. Amino acids: CASSTRTSATSGANVLTF. The chain employs TRBV28 and TRBJ2-6; D is unclear. Trimming stripped 5 bases from V and 0 bases from J, with 17 bases between. Looked up from germline, CDR1 is MDHEN and CDR2 is SYDVKM. The CDR3 is 18 amino acids.

In the case of this clonotype: This may arise from a read error, as a much more abundant clone is one base away. Because this beta chain is a stray read in a library intended to capture alpha chains, its abundance should not be given much weight. This chain connects TRBV9 to TRBJ1-6, with D perhaps matching TRBD1 (5 bases). The CDR3 runs 17 residues. Germline V gene data show CDR1 as SGDLS and CDR2 as YYNGEE. Trimming left V 0 bases short and J 5 bases short, with 15 bases between. DNA for the CDR3: TGTGCCAGCAGCGTAGCTCCGGGGGTATCTCATAATTCACCCCTCCACTTT. It specifies CASSVAPGVSHNSPLHF.

This clonotype counts as medium-sized. As an off-target read in a library built for alpha chains, this beta chain has a frequency of little significance. DNA of the CDR3: TGTGCCAGCAGTTCCAAGGGGACAGGGCGAAACACCATATATTTT. Protein: CASSSKGTGRNTIYF. V gene TRBV27 combines with J gene TRBJ1-3; 9 bases are a match to TRBD1. CDR1 and CDR2 from the germline V gene are MNHEY and SMNVEV (reference sequence). The trim removed 4 bases at V and 5 bases at J, leaving 6 bases unmatched. The CDR3 spans 15 residues.

This clonotype is deemed medium-sized (0.01 to 0.1%). This beta chain appears as a stray read in a library generated for alpha chains; its size is not informative. The gene calls are TRBV5-1 and TRBJ2-7, with a weak D call TRBD2 (5 bases). The CDR3 is made up of 12 amino acids. Trimming left V 4 bases short and J 7 bases short, with 12 bases between. Germline values: CDR1 SGHRS, CDR2 YFSETQ. The CDR3 nucleotides read TGCGCCAGCAGCCCGGAGGTGGGGGAGCAGTACTTC. Residues: CASSPEVGEQYF.

This clonotype is labeled medium-sized (0.01 to 0.1%). In a library made to pick up alpha chains, this beta chain is a stray read with a size that means little. V usage is TRBV11-1 and J usage is TRBJ1-1, with no clear D. Germline lookup yields CDR1 SGHAT and CDR2 FQDESV (reference sequence). Trimming took off 2 bases at V and 2 bases at J, with 9 bases between the two ends. The CDR3 is made up of 14 amino acids. CDR3 coding DNA: TGTGCCAGCAGCTTAAAGGAACTAAACACTGAAGCTTTCTTT. Protein sequence: CASSLKELNTEAFF.

This clonotype was recorded at least ten times. Because this beta chain is a stray read in a library intended to capture alpha chains, its abundance should not be given much weight. V and J are TRBV29-1 and TRBJ1-2; 7 bases line up with TRBD1. Germline V gene data show CDR1 as SQVTM and CDR2 as ANQGSEA. J gave up 7 bases and V 5 bases, and 10 bases lay outside the gene matches. The CDR3 extends over 13 amino acids. In DNA, the CDR3 is TGCAGCGTTACCGGGACAGTGAGGGCTGGCTACACCTTC. Residues: CSVTGTVRAGYTF.

This clonotype showed up many times. This beta chain turned up in a library designed for alpha chains; as an off-target read, its abundance says little. V is TRBV7-2 and J is TRBJ2-3, with D possibly TRBD2 on 7 matching bases. There are 15 residues in the CDR3. Germline V gene sequence: CDR1 SGHTA, CDR2 FQGNSA. Trimming stripped 1 base from V and 8 bases from J, with 16 bases between. The CDR3 reads CASSLGGGAPGTQYF. DNA of the CDR3: TGTGCCAGCAGCTTAGGGGGGGGCGCCCCGGGTACGCAGTATTTT.

This clonotype is termed medium-sized. Found in a library prepared for alpha chains, this beta chain is an off-target read, and its abundance has little meaning. The rearrangement joins TRBV5-5 to TRBJ1-1, with TRBD1 as a possible D gene (6 bases). The germline gives CDR1 SGHKS, CDR2 YYEKEE (reference sequence). Trimming took off 4 bases at V and 0 bases at J, with 7 bases between the two ends. This CDR3 has 13 amino acids. The CDR3 DNA follows: TGTGCCAGCAGCCGGGACATGAACACTGAAGCTTTCTTT. As protein: CASSRDMNTEAFF.

By share of the sample, this clonotype is medium-sized. Because the library targeted alpha chains, this beta chain is an off-target read whose size means little. V usage is TRBV28 and J usage is TRBJ2-3, with D possibly being TRBD1 or TRBD2 (6 bases each). Germline values: CDR1 MDHEN, CDR2 SYDVKM. The CDR3 loop spans 13 amino acids. The ends were cut back, 9 bases at V and 1 base at J, with 11 bases in the middle. CDR3 amino acids: CASERGGTDTQYF. Here the CDR3 DNA reads TGTGCCAGTGAGAGGGGGGGCACAGATACGCAGTATTTT.

This clonotype is medium-sized in the sample. A library made for alpha chains picked up this beta chain off target, so its size means little. The chain links TRBV5-1 to TRBJ2-6, with unresolved D. CDR1 and CDR2 (germline): SGHRS, YFSETQ. V was trimmed by 0 bases and J by 0 bases, leaving 4 bases between them. CDR3 size: 15 residues. The CDR3: CASSLGSSGANVLTF. CDR3 in DNA: TGCGCCAGCAGCTTGGGGAGCTCTGGGGCCAACGTCCTGACTTTC.

The sample holds many counts of this clonotype. Found in a library prepared for alpha chains, this beta chain is an off-target read, and its abundance has little meaning. The chain carries TRBV14 and TRBJ2-3, with D perhaps matching TRBD1 or TRBD2 (5 bases each). From germline, CDR1 is SGHDN and CDR2 FVKESK. This CDR3 comprises 14 residues. Trimming pared 0 bases from V and 4 bases from J, leaving 8 bases between. The CDR3 sequence: CASSQDGTPDTQYF. The CDR3 nucleotides read TGTGCCAGCAGCCAAGATGGGACCCCAGATACGCAGTATTTT.

In this sample, this clonotype turned up many times. A library prepared for alpha chains yielded this beta chain as an off-target read; its size is of little meaning. The rearrangement joins TRBV7-9 to TRBJ2-7; the D is unclear. This CDR3 comprises 12 residues. Germline CDR1 is SEHNR and CDR2 is FQNEAQ (reference sequence). With 0 bases removed from V and 5 bases from J, the gap between germline ends came to 5 bases. CDR3 in DNA: TGTGCCAGCAGCTTAGCGTGGGACGAGCAGTACTTC. This codes for CASSLAWDEQYF.

This clonotype came up a few times. Since the library was made to target alpha chains, this beta chain is a stray read and its abundance is not meaningful. This chain uses TRBV7-2 with TRBJ2-3; a possible D gene is TRBD2 (6 bases). Per germline, CDR1 SGHTA and CDR2 FQGNSA. Trimming shortened V by 6 bases and J by 5 bases, and 15 bases separated the two germline ends. The CDR3 runs 14 residues. CDR3 in DNA: TGTGCCAGCAGTCCGGGACTGGGCTTAGATACGCAGTATTTT. It yields the protein CASSPGLGLDTQYF.

This clonotype was counted at least ten times. Being off target in a library aimed at alpha chains, this beta chain has a size of little meaning. This chain uses TRBV7-9 with TRBJ2-1; D perhaps matches TRBD1 (6 bases). The CDR3 has 16 residues. CDR1 and CDR2 (germline): SEHNR, FQNEAQ (reference sequence). Trimming took 5 bases from V and 0 from J, leaving 14 bases between them. In DNA, the CDR3 is TGTGCCAGCAGCCCGGTATTACAGGGCTCCTACAATGAGCAGTTCTTC. Amino acids: CASSPVLQGSYNEQFF.

This clonotype showed up many times. Because this beta chain is a stray read in a library intended to capture alpha chains, its abundance should not be given much weight. This chain uses TRBV19 with TRBJ2-1; D is possibly TRBD2 (7 bases). Trimming stripped 7 bases from V and 1 base from J, with 23 bases between. The CDR3 runs to 18 residues. CDR1 and CDR2 from the germline V gene are LNHDA and SQIVND (reference sequence). In DNA form, the CDR3 reads TGTGCCAGTACCCCCGGATGGGGGGGCGGATCTTCCTACAATGAGCAGTTCTTC. Translating gives CASTPGWGGGSSYNEQFF.